Listed here is a single T cell receptor beta chain. This clonotype has more than one count but fewer than ten. It lacks a known antigen. Base qualities are not recorded, but no much larger clone differs from it by a single base. Naive CD4+ T cells were purified with the Miltenyi Naive CD4+ T Cell Isolation kit, with Tregs depleted using CD25 microbeads. Tregs, naive and memory CD4+ T cells from tumor, blood and ipsilateral draining lymph nodes of five breast cancer patients underwent full-length TCR alpha and beta sequencing. Tumor tissue and lymph nodes from ipsilateral axillary dissection were perfused with PBS, minced and digested with collagenase I and hyaluronidase. Sorted cell populations were confirmed by FACS to exceed 90% purity. These data come from a study (dated by TCRdb to the mid-2010s). Context from the whole study: Whether tumor-infiltrating Tregs in breast cancer are recruited from blood Tregs or converted in situ from other CD4+ T cell subsets was tested. The investigation overall reported the following: Validation in the larger cohort was restricted to a single TCR beta V-J rearrangement rather than whole repertoires. In terms of TCR gene usage, tumor memory CD4+ T cells clustered together with blood and lymph node memory CD4+ cells, as well as with lymph node naive CD4+ cells. The greatest overlap of tumor-infiltrating Treg TCR alpha and beta sequences was observed with tumor naive CD4+ T cells, followed by blood naive CD4+ T cells.

V is reduced by 7 bases and J by 0 bases, leaving a spacing of 6 bases between them. CDR1 LGHNA and CDR2 YSLEER are derived from the germline V gene. There are 13 amino acids in the CDR3, from cysteine to phenylalanine inclusive. Only the CDR3 DNA stays, 39 bases, in frame from base 1. Amplification of full-length TCR variable regions was done by 5' RACE PCR using constant-region reverse primers, and this step was followed by semi-nested PCR with Nested Universal Primer A. The ReliaPrep RNA Cell Miniprep System was used to extract total RNA, which was then reverse transcribed into 5'RACE-ready cDNA with the SMARTer RACE 5'/3' Kit. Multiplex adaptors were used to barcode full-length TCR alpha and beta libraries, and the barcoded libraries were sequenced on an Illumina MiSeq. From the authors' description of their analysis: Sequencing data were pooled across the five patients for each of nine subset-tissue groups and compared by unsupervised clustering of TCR gene usage. Repertoire similarity was calculated with the Morisita-Horn index, weighting shared sequences by their contribution to each repertoire. The public reads were quality trimmed at Q25 with fastp and then assembled into clones with MiXCR by TCRdb, keeping productive beta chains. Each entry is one CDR3 protein sequence, shown with its most common DNA and genes. The V and J calls shown here were made by TCRdb, not taken from the authors' results. The sample contains about 62,000 distinct CDR3 sequences, more than 25% of them found a single time. Together, the top ten hold 2% to 2.5% of the sample.

The source of this sequence is a female donor with breast cancer. The specimen was tumor-infiltrating naive CD4+ T cells sorted from the breast tumor. In the paper's terms, the cell subset or site label means: naive CD4+ T cells, CD4+CD45RA+CD25-. In this chain, TRBV4-3 is recombined with TRBJ2-2, with the D gene too uncertain to name. The CDR3 protein is CASKSTNTGELFF. The nucleotide sequence is TGCGCCAGCAAGTCCACGAACACCGGGGAGCTGTTTTTT.